The 2 T cell receptor beta chains in this list originate from one sample, sequenced in a study of human thymus T cells. Resections were taken during corrective heart surgery, and the thymus tissue came from these. The protocol was immunoSEQ multiplex PCR, while the TCRdb copy is restricted to in-frame clones and leaves out a portion. The sample gives fewer than 85,000 clones, 95% of which show up once; approximately 0.031% is in the top ten. The sample taken for sequencing was thymus tissue. These receptors were taken from a girl under two years old with a congenital heart defect but otherwise immunologically healthy.

This chain connects TRBV7-9 to TRBJ1-1; D might be TRBD1 (5 bases). There are 19 residues in the CDR3. Germline assignment: CDR1 SEHNR and CDR2 FQNEAQ (reference sequence). V lost 1 base and J lost 3, with 24 bases in between. For the CDR3, the DNA is TGTGCCAGCAGCTTAGTGGCGAGCTATCAGGGTGGGAAGGACACTGAAGCTTTCTTT. Translating gives CASSLVASYQGGKDTEAFF.

The chain employs TRBV4-3 and TRBJ2-3; the D gene is possibly TRBD2 (5 bases). V shed 0 bases and J shed 3 bases, with 13 bases lying between them. The CDR3 has 16 amino acids. Germline V CDR1 and CDR2: LGHNA, YSLEER. CDR3 sequence (DNA): TGCGCCAGCAGCCAAGATCCCGGGAACGGGACAGATACGCAGTATTTT. It codes for CASSQDPGNGTDTQYF.